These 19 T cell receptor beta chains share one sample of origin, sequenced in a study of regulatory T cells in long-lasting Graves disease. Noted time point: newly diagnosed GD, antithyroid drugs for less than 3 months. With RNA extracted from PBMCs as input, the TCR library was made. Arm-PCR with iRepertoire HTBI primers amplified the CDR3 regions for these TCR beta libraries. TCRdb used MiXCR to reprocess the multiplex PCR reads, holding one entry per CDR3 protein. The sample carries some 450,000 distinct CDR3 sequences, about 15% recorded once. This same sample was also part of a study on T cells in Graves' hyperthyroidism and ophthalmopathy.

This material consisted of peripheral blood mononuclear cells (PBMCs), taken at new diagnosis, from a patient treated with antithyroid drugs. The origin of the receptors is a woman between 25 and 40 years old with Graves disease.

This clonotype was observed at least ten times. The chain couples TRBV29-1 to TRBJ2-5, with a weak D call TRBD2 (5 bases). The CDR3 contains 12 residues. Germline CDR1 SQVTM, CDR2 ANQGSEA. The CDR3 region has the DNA TGCATGGCGGGCACTAGCCAAGAGACCCAGTACTTC. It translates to CMAGTSQETQYF.

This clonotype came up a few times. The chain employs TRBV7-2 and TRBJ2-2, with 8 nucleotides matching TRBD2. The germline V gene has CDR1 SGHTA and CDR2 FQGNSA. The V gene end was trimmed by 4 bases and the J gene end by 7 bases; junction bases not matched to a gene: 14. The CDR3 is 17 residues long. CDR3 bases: TGTGCCAGCAGCTCCCTTGCCCTAGCGGGCGAGATCGGGGAGCTGTTTTTT. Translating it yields CASSSLALAGEIGELFF.

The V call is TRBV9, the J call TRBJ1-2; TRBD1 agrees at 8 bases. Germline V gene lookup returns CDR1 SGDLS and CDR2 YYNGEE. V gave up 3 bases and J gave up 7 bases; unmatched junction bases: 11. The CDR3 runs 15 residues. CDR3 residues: CASSANPGDRGGYTF. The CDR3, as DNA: TGTGCCAGCAGCGCCAACCCCGGCGACAGGGGTGGCTACACCTTC.

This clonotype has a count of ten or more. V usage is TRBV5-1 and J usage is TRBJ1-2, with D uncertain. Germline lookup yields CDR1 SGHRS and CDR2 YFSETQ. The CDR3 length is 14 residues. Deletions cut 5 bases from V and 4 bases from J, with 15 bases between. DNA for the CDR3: TGCGCCAGCAGACTGGACGTACAGCTCTATGGCTACACCTTC. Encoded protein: CASRLDVQLYGYTF.

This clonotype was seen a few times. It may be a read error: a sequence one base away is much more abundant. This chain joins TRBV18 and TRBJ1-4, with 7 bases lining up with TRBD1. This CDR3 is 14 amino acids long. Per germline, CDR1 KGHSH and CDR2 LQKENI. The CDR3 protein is CANSPSRGYEKLFF. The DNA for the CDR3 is TGTGCCAACTCACCGTCCAGGGGGTATGAAAAACTGTTTTTT. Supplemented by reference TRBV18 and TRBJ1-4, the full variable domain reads NAGVMQNPRHLVRRRGQEARLRCSPMKGHSHVYWYRQLPEEGLKFMVYLQKENIIDESGMPKERFSAEFPKEGPSILRIQQVVRGDSAAYFCANSPSRGYEKLFFGSGTQLSVL.

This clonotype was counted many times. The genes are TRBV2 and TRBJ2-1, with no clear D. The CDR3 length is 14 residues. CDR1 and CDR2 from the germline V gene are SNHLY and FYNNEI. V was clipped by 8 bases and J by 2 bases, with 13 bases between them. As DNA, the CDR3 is TGTGCCAGCTCAAATCTCGCTGCCTACAATGAGCAGTTCTTC. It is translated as CASSNLAAYNEQFF.

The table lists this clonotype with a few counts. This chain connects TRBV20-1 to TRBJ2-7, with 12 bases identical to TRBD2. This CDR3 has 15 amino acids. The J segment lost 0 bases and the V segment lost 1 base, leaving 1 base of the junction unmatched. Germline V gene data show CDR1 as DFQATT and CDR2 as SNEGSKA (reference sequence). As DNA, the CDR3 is TGCAGTGCTAGAGGGACTAGCGGGACCTCCTACGAGCAGTACTTC. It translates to CSARGTSGTSYEQYF.

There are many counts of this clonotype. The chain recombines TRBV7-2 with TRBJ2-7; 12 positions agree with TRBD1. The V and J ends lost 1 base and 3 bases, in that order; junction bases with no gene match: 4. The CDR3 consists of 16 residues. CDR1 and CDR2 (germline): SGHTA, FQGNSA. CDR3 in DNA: TGTGCCAGCAGCTTAGGGGGGACAGGGGGCTTCTACGAGCAGTACTTC. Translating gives CASSLGGTGGFYEQYF.

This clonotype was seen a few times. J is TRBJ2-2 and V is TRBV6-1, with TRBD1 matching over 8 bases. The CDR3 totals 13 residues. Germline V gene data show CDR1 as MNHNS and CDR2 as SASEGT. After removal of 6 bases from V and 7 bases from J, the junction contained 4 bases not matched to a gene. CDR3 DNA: TGTGCCAGCAGCCAACAGGGGGGCGGGGAGCTGTTTTTT. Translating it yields CASSQQGGGELFF.

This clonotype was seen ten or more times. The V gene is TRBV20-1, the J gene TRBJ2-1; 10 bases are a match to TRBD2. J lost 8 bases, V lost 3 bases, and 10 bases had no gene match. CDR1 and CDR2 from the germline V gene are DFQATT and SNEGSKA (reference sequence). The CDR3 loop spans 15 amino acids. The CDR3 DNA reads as TGCAGTGCTAGGCGTCCAGCGGGAGGGCTGGATGAGCAGTTCTTC. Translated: CSARRPAGGLDEQFF.

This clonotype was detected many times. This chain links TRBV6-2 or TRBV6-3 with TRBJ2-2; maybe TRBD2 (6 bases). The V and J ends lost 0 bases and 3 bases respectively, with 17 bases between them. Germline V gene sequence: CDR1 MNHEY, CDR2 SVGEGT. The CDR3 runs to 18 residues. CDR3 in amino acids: CASSYSRWDSSYTGELFF. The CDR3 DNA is TGTGCCAGCAGTTACTCGAGGTGGGACTCCTCGTACACCGGGGAGCTGTTTTTT.

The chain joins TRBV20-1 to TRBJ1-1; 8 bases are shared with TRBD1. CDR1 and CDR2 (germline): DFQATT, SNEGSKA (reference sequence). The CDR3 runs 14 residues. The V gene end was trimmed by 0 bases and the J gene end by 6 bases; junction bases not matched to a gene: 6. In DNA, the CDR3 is TGCAGTGCTAGAGATACAGGGGGTGTGTCTGAAGCTTTCTTT. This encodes CSARDTGGVSEAFF.

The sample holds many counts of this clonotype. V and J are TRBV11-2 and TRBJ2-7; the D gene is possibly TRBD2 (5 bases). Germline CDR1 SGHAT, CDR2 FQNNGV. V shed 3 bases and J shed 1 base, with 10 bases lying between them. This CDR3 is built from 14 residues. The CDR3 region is CASSFRGLSYEQYF. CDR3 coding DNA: TGTGCCAGCAGCTTTCGGGGTTTATCCTACGAGCAGTACTTC. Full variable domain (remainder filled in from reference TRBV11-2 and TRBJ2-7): EAGVAQSPRYKIIEKRQSVAFWCNPISGHATLYWYQQILGQGPKLLIQFQNNGVVDDSQLPKDRFSAERLKGVDSTLKIQPAKLEDSAVYLCASSFRGLSYEQYFGPGTRLTVT.

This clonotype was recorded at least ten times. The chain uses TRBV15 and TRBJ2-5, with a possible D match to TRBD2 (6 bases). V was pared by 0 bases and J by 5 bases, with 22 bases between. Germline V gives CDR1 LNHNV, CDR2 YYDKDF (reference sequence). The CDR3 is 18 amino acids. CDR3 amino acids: CATSRDQIIGSGVETQYF. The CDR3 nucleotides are TGTGCCACCAGCAGAGATCAAATAATCGGGAGTGGCGTGGAGACCCAGTACTTC.

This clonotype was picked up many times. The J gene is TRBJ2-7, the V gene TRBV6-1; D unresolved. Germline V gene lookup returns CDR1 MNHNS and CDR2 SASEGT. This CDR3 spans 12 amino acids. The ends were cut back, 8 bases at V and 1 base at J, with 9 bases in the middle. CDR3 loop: CASRGYSYEQYF. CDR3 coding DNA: TGTGCCAGCCGCGGTTATTCCTACGAGCAGTACTTC.

The CDR3 loop reads CASSHYPSSSSGANVLTF. CDR3 bases: TGTGCCAGCAGCCATTATCCCTCATCAAGCTCTGGGGCCAACGTCCTGACTTTC. The rearrangement uses TRBV3-1 and TRBJ2-6; no clear D gene. Germline CDR1 LGHDT, CDR2 YNNKEL (reference sequence). This CDR3 region has 18 residues. V dropped 3 bases and J dropped 0 bases, with 15 bases sitting between them.

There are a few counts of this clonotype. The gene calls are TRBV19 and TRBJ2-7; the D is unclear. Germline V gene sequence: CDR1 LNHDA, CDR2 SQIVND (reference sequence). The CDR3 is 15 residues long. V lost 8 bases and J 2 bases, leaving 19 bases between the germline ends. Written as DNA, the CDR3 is TGTGCCAGTCGTAGCCTCAACGGCAGACCCTACGAGCAGTACTTC. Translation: CASRSLNGRPYEQYF.

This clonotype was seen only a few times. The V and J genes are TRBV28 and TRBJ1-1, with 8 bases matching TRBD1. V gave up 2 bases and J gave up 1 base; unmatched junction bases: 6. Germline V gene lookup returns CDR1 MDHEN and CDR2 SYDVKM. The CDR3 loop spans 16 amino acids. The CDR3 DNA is TGTGCCAGCAGTTTAACAGGGGGAAGGGAGAACACTGAAGCTTTCTTT. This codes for CASSLTGGRENTEAFF.

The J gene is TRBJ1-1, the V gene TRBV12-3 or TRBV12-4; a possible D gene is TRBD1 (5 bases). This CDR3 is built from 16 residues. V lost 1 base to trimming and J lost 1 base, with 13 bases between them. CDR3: CASSLELRQRNTEAFF. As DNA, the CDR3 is TGTGCCAGCAGTTTAGAATTGCGACAGAGGAACACTGAAGCTTTCTTT.